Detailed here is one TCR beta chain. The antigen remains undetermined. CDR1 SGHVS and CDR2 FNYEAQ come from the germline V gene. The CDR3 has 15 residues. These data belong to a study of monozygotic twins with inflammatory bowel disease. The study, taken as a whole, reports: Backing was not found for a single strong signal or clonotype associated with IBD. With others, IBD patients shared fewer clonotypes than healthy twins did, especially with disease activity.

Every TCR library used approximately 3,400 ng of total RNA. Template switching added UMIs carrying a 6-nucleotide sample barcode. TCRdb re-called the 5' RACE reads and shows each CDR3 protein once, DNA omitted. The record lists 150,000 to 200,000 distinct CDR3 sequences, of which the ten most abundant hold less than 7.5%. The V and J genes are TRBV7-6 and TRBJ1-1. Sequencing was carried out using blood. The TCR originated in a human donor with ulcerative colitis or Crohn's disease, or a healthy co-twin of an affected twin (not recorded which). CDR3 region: CASSSEGVLNTEAFF.